What follows describes a single TCR beta chain. TCRdb re-called the 5' RACE reads with MiXCR, one entry per CDR3 protein. The table shows roughly 400,000 distinct CDR3 sequences, with 15% to 20% occurring only once. CDR1 DFQATT and CDR2 SNEGSKA come from the germline V gene (reference sequence). V lost 6 bases to trimming and J lost 5 bases, with 19 bases between them. CDR3 length equals 14 residues. The data belong to a study of T-cell memory formation after mild COVID-19. This sequence joins TRBV20-1 and TRBJ2-5; a possible D gene is TRBD2 (7 bases). The sequence derives from a man aged 18 to 30 who had mild COVID-19 (a few samples of this study predate the infection). Cell type and time point are not known. The source material was PBMCs or a T cell subset sorted from them (not recorded which). CDR3 DNA sequence: TGCAGTGCAACCCGCGGGGGCCGCGGGGAGACCCAGTACTTC. It is translated as CSATRGGRGETQYF.